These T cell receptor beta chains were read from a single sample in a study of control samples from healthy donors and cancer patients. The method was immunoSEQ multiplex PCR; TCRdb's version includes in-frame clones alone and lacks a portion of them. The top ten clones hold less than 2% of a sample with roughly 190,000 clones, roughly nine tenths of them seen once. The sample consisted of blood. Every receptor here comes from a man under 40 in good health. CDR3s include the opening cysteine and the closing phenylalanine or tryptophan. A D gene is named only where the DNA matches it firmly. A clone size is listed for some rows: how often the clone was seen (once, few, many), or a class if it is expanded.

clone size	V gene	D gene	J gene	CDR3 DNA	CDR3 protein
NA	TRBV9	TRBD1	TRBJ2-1	TGTGCCAGCAGCGGCCGGGACAGGGATAATTATGAGCAGTTCTTC	CASSGRDRDNYEQFF
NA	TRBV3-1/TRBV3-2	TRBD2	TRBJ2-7	TGTGCCAGCAGCCTCCAAAGGGGGTTAGCGGGGAGTTACGAGCAGTACTTC	CASSLQRGLAGSYEQYF
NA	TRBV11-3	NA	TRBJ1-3	TGTGCCAGCAGCCCCGGCCCGGGGGCTGGAAACACCATATATTTT	CASSPGPGAGNTIYF
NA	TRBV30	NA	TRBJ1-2	TGTGCCTGGAGTGTACAATCCACCCCCTCCTTC	CAWSVQSTPSF
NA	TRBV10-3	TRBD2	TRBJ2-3	TGTGCCATCAGTGATTCTAGCGGGGTAGGCACAGATACGCAGTATTTT	CAISDSSGVGTDTQYF
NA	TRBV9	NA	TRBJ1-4	TGTGCCAGCAGCGCCCGACAGGAAAGTGAAAAACTGTTTTTT	CASSARQESEKLFF
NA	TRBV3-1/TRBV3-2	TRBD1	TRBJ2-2	TGTGCCAGCAGCCATCCGGGGACAGGTCCGAACACCGGGGAGCTGTTTTTT	CASSHPGTGPNTGELFF
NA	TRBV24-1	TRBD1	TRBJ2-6	TGTGCCACCAGTGAGTCACCGGGACAGGGAACTGGGGCCAACGTCCTGACTTTC	CATSESPGQGTGANVLTF
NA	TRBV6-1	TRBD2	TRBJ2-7	TGTGCCAGCAGTGAAAGGAGCGGGGGGAAATACGAGCAGTACTTC	CASSERSGGKYEQYF
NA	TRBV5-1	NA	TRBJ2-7	TGCGCCAGCAGCTTTAGGACTCTGCCCTACGAGCAGTACTTC	CASSFRTLPYEQYF
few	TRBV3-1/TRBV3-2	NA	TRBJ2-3	TGTGCCAGCAGCCAAGTCGTGGGACGAGATACGCAGTATTTT	CASSQVVGRDTQYF
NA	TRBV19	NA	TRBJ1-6	TGTGCCACCCAGGACGGTCCTAGCTCCTATAATTCACCCCTCCACTTT	CATQDGPSSYNSPLHF
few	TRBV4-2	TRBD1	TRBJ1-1	TGTGCCAGCAGCCAACCAAAGCGGACAGGGCAATACCACCAGAATACTGAAGCTTTCTTT	CASSQPKRTGQYHQNTEAFF
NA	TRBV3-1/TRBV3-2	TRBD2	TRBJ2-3	TGTGCCAGCAGCCCTCGCGGGGGACTACTCACAGATACGCAGTATTTT	CASSPRGGLLTDTQYF
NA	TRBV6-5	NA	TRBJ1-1	TGTGCCAGCAGTTACTCAGGAGTTAGGGAAACTGAAGCTTTCTTT	CASSYSGVRETEAFF
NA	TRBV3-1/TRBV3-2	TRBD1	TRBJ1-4	TGTGCCAGCAGCCAAGAAGGGACAGCCGAGGAAAAACTGTTTTTT	CASSQEGTAEEKLFF
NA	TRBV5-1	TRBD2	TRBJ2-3	TGCGCCAGCAGGCTCAGCGGGGGGCGCCGGGTTTCTGCAGATACGCAGTATTTT	CASRLSGGRRVSADTQYF
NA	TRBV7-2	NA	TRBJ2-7	TGTGCCAGCAGCGGGGCAGGACTCGAGCAGTACTTC	CASSGAGLEQYF
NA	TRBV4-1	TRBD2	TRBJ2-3	TGCGCCAGCAGCCAAGATCAAAAGACTAGCGGGGGGGCCCCGCAGTATTTT	CASSQDQKTSGGAPQYF
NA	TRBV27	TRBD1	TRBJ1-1	TGTGCCAGCAGCCATCTAGGGACAGGGGGCGACATGAACACTGAAGCTTTCTTT	CASSHLGTGGDMNTEAFF
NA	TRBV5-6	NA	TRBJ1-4	TGTGCCAGCAGCCTGGGCCCAATGGGCGGGAATGAAAAACTGTTTTTT	CASSLGPMGGNEKLFF
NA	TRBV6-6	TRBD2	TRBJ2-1	TGTGCCACTACCCGCGGACTAGCTGTATTAGAGCAGTTCTTC	CATTRGLAVLEQFF
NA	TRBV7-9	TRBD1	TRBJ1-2	TGTGCCAGCAGCTTAGACAGGGGGGATGGCTACACCTTC	CASSLDRGDGYTF
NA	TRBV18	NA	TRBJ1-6	TGTGCCAGCTCACCGCGACTAGGACAGCGAAGCTCCTATAATTCACCCCTCCACTTT	CASSPRLGQRSSYNSPLHF
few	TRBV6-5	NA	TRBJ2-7	TGTGCCAGCAGATCGCTAGCGAGCTCCTACGAGCAGTACTTC	CASRSLASSYEQYF
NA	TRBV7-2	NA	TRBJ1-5	TGTGCCAGCAGCTCCCGGGCCCTGAAAAGGCATTTT	CASSSRALKRHF
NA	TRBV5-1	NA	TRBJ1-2	TGCGCCAGCAGCGTTAGTGCAGGGAAAAATCGATATGGCTACACCTTC	CASSVSAGKNRYGYTF
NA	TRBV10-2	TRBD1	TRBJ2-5	TGCGCCAGCAGAGCATCCCGGGACAGAGAGACCCAGTACTTC	CASRASRDRETQYF
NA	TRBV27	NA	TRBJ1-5	TGTGCCAGCGGCGGACAGAATAGCAATCAGCCCCAGCATTTT	CASGGQNSNQPQHF
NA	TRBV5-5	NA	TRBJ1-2	TGTGCCAGCAGCCTGGAGGGGTACTATGGCTACACCTTC	CASSLEGYYGYTF
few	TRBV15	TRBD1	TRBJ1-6	TGTGCCACCTCCTCCACCCAGGGGGATTCACCCCTCCACTTT	CATSSTQGDSPLHF
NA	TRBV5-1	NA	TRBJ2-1	TGCGCCAGCAGCTTGAACTATCTGCAGGGCTCCTACAATGAGCAGTTCTTC	CASSLNYLQGSYNEQFF
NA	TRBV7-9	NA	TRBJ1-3	TGTGCCAGCAGGGGGGGAAACACCATATATTTT	CASRGGNTIYF
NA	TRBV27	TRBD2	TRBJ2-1	TGTGCCAGCAGTGACGCGGGAGTATACAATGAGCAGTTCTTC	CASSDAGVYNEQFF
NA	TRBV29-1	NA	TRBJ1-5	TGCAGCGTTGACTCTACCCGGGGCAGGGGTGATCAGCCCCAGCATTTT	CSVDSTRGRGDQPQHF
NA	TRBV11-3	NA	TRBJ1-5	TGTGCCAGCAGCTTAGGCTGGCGACAGTCCAATCAGCCCCAGCATTTT	CASSLGWRQSNQPQHF
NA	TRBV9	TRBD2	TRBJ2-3	TGTGCCAGCAGCGAGGGACTAGCCCTCACAGATACGCAGTATTTT	CASSEGLALTDTQYF
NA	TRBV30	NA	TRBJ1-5	TGTGCCTGGAGTCAACCGGGCAGGGCCATTAGCAATCAGCCCCAGCATTTT	CAWSQPGRAISNQPQHF
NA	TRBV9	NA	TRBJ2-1	TGTGCCAGCAGCCCGGGACGTGAGCAGTTCTTC	CASSPGREQFF
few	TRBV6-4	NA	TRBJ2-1	TGTGCCAGCAGTGACGGGGGGTTGGACTACAATGAGCAGTTCTTC	CASSDGGLDYNEQFF
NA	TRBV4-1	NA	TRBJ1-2	TGCGCCAGCAGCCAAGACAGGTTCAACTATGGCTACACCTTC	CASSQDRFNYGYTF
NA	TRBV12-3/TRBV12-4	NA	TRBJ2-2	TGTGCCAGCACCCTGGGAGTGGGGGAGCTGTTTTTT	CASTLGVGELFF
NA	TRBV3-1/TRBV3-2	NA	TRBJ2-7	TGTGCCAGCAGCCACCCTCAGAGGGGGGCGCGGTCCGAGCAGTACTTC	CASSHPQRGARSEQYF
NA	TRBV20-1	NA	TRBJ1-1	TGCAGTGCTAGTCTCACGAACACTGAAGCTTTCTTT	CSASLTNTEAFF
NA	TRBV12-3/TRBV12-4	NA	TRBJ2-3	TGTGCCAGCAGTTTAAGAGGGGATACGCAGTATTTT	CASSLRGDTQYF
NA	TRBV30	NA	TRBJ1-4	TGTGCCTGGAGTGTAAAGGGGATAGCCAATGAAAAACTGTTTTTT	CAWSVKGIANEKLFF
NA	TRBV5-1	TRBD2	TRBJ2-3	TGCGCCAGCAGCTCCGGGACTAGCGGGGGGCCCGGCACAGATACGCAGTATTTT	CASSSGTSGGPGTDTQYF
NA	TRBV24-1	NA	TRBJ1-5	TGTGCCACCAGTGATCCCCGGCGGGGGGCGGGTCAGCCCCAGCATTTT	CATSDPRRGAGQPQHF
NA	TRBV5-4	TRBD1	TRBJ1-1	TGTGCCAGCAGCTTGCGGACAGGGGGCAACACTGAAGCTTTCTTT	CASSLRTGGNTEAFF